This T cell receptor (beta chain) was observed in a study of blood T cell repertoires in COVID-19. At the level of the study: Spain, Italy and the United States supplied samples that represented acute and convalescent COVID-19. From T cells, B-cell-depleted T cells, or PBMCs came the material, which was cDNA or gDNA.

Study processing details: Amplification of reference gene primers provided the estimated nucleated cell counts. Profiling relied on immunoSEQ multiplex PCR, and the TCRdb table lists in-frame clones only, not all of them. V, J and clone size are those of that table, while D and trimming were read from the DNA. The sample shows over 70,000 clones, 76% of them seen only once. Germline CDR1 and CDR2: SGDLS and YYNGEE. CDR3 length equals 15 residues. Trimming pared 6 bases from V and 3 bases from J, leaving 18 bases between. The origin of this receptor is a man aged 65 to 79 with active or convalescent COVID-19. Material: peripheral blood. The genes are TRBV9 and TRBJ1-1, with unresolved D. CDR3 sequence (DNA): TGTGCCAGCACACACTCGGGAGGGTCGGACACTGAAGCTTTCTTT. Translation: CASTHSGGSDTEAFF.